These T cell receptor beta chains were read from a single sample in a study of long-term antiretroviral therapy in people with HIV. The assay was immunoSEQ multiplex PCR, and TCRdb's table has in-frame clones only and misses some. The sample contains about 20,000 clones, around 81% of which appear only once. The specimen comprised unsorted PBMCs, sampled approximately 4 years after starting antiretroviral therapy. The source of these receptors is a man aged 18 to 35 with HIV. The conserved cysteine and the conserved F or W are not part of the CDR3 here. Each record gives: V gene, J gene, clone size, CDR3 protein. Clone size is shown for a subset of rows, as once, few, many or a class of expanded clone.

v_gene: TRBV2
j_gene: TRBJ2-7
abundance: NA
CDR3aa: ASRDRGHHEQY

v_gene: TRBV14
j_gene: TRBJ2-1
abundance: NA
CDR3aa: ASSQGNFGGQF

v_gene: TRBV7-2
j_gene: TRBJ2-3
abundance: NA
CDR3aa: ASSLAGAGTQY

v_gene: TRBV27
j_gene: TRBJ1-1
abundance: NA
CDR3aa: ASSPSPALNTEAF

v_gene: TRBV5-5
j_gene: TRBJ1-5
abundance: NA
CDR3aa: ASSLGGGRGPQH

v_gene: TRBV27
j_gene: TRBJ2-3
abundance: NA
CDR3aa: ASTRNVRSADTQY

v_gene: TRBV11-3
j_gene: TRBJ2-2
abundance: NA
CDR3aa: ASSLTSGGTGELF

v_gene: TRBV4-2
j_gene: TRBJ2-7
abundance: NA
CDR3aa: ASSQGPGQLYEQY

v_gene: TRBV7-8
j_gene: TRBJ2-6
abundance: once
CDR3aa: ASSLGGGANVLT

v_gene: TRBV6-5
j_gene: TRBJ2-7
abundance: NA
CDR3aa: ASSYLPGQGYEQY

v_gene: TRBV29-1
j_gene: TRBJ1-2
abundance: few
CDR3aa: SDTPGQGSGINYGYT

v_gene: TRBV7-2
j_gene: TRBJ1-2
abundance: NA
CDR3aa: ASSIKTGNYGYT

v_gene: TRBV6-6
j_gene: TRBJ1-6
abundance: NA
CDR3aa: ASSYTGSDSPLH

v_gene: TRBV6-5
j_gene: TRBJ1-2
abundance: NA
CDR3aa: ASSPGANYGYT

v_gene: TRBV7-8
j_gene: TRBJ2-3
abundance: NA
CDR3aa: ASSLGASLSTDTQY

v_gene: TRBV6-1
j_gene: TRBJ1-5
abundance: NA
CDR3aa: ASSHRQGVNQPQH

v_gene: TRBV5-6
j_gene: TRBJ1-2
abundance: few
CDR3aa: ASSFGQAGYT

v_gene: TRBV5-8
j_gene: TRBJ1-5
abundance: NA
CDR3aa: ASSLAGAGPNQPQH

v_gene: TRBV9
j_gene: TRBJ1-2
abundance: NA
CDR3aa: ASLGQVNYGYT

v_gene: TRBV5-6
j_gene: TRBJ2-1
abundance: NA
CDR3aa: ASSLGERVNEQF

v_gene: TRBV11-1
j_gene: TRBJ2-1
abundance: few
CDR3aa: ASSLRLWTEQF

v_gene: TRBV11-2
j_gene: TRBJ2-7
abundance: NA
CDR3aa: ASSPGSGGAGGYEQY

v_gene: TRBV28
j_gene: TRBJ1-5
abundance: NA
CDR3aa: ASSFLGRDGNQPQH

v_gene: TRBV9
j_gene: TRBJ1-6
abundance: NA
CDR3aa: ASSGDRGHSPLH

v_gene: TRBV29-1
j_gene: TRBJ1-4
abundance: NA
CDR3aa: SVVIGTENEKLF

v_gene: TRBV6-1
j_gene: TRBJ1-4
abundance: NA
CDR3aa: ASSDRGRNEKLF

v_gene: TRBV6-1
j_gene: TRBJ2-3
abundance: NA
CDR3aa: ASSGSTGWGTDTQY

v_gene: TRBV6-5
j_gene: TRBJ1-3
abundance: NA
CDR3aa: ASSYSITSGNTIY

v_gene: TRBV4-2
j_gene: TRBJ1-2
abundance: NA
CDR3aa: ASSQAGRSSGYT

v_gene: TRBV11-2
j_gene: TRBJ1-5
abundance: few
CDR3aa: ASSLDQRTGFSNQPQH

v_gene: TRBV5-1
j_gene: TRBJ2-7
abundance: NA
CDR3aa: ASSLNYEQY